The 28 T cell receptor beta chains given below trace back to one sample, sequenced in a study of shared clonotypes between healthy human individuals. Sequencing used immunoSEQ multiplex PCR; TCRdb keeps in-frame clones, though not all of them. The sample includes over 2 million clones, under 95% seen only once; the top ten take around 0.35%. Input material: naive CD4+ T cells from PBMCs. Documented subset: CD45RA+ positively selected. Receptor source: a man between 18 and 35 years old in good health. Some clones in this sample may be carry-over from other donors' samples.

The V gene is TRBV28, the J gene TRBJ1-4; D might be TRBD1 (6 bases). The CDR3 length is 17 residues. Trimming removed 2 bases from V and 0 bases from J, with 13 bases in between. The V gene's germline CDR1 is MDHEN and CDR2 SYDVKM. The DNA for the CDR3 is TGTGCCAGCAGTTTAGACCGGGGGCGGCCAACTAATGAAAAACTGTTTTTT. Its translation: CASSLDRGRPTNEKLFF.

Remarks on this clone: As the CDR3 is not closed by the conserved phenylalanine or tryptophan, this likely results from a read error. The CDR3 sequence: CASSLPNPSGAGGYTL. CDR3 DNA sequence: TGTGCCAGCAGCTTACCCAATCCTTCAGGGGCCGGTGGCTACACCCTC. The chain joins TRBV7-9 to TRBJ1-2, with D possibly being TRBD1 (6 bases). The CDR3 is 16 amino acids. The V gene lost 2 bases and the J gene lost 7 bases, with 20 bases spanning the gap. Germline lookup yields CDR1 SEHNR and CDR2 FQNEAQ (reference sequence).

This clone occurred a few times. The rearrangement links TRBV5-1 to TRBJ2-2; perhaps TRBD1 as D (6 bases). In germline, CDR1 is SGHRS, CDR2 YFSETQ. CDR3 length equals 15 residues. V was cut by 4 bases and J by 7 bases, with 17 bases left in between. CDR3 DNA sequence: TGCGCCAGCAGCCCAACCGGGACAATGGTCGGGGAGCTGTTTTTT. Translated: CASSPTGTMVGELFF.

The chain joins TRBV11-3 to TRBJ2-7; maybe TRBD1 (5 bases). The CDR3 sequence is 14 residues long. Trimming pared 2 bases from V and 2 bases from J, leaving 10 bases between. The germline V gene encodes CDR1 SGHNT and CDR2 YENEEA. In nucleotides, the CDR3 is TGTGCCAGCAGCTTAAACGCAGGGACCTACGAGCAGTACTTC. Protein product: CASSLNAGTYEQYF.

This rearrangement joins TRBV7-3 to TRBJ1-1; possibly TRBD1 for D (6 bases). With 6 bases removed from V and 3 bases from J, the gap between germline ends came to 11 bases. The CDR3 is 13 residues long. Germline-derived CDR1 and CDR2 are SGHTA and FQGTGA. CDR3 sequence: CASSYGQYTEAFF. CDR3 bases: TGTGCCAGCAGTTACGGACAGTACACTGAAGCTTTCTTT.

V gene TRBV5-6 combines with J gene TRBJ2-7, with D tentatively TRBD2 (6 bases). V lost 2 bases, J lost 7 bases, and 10 bases lay in between. The CDR3 loop spans 12 amino acids. The V gene's germline CDR1 is SGHDT and CDR2 YYEEEE. DNA for the CDR3: TGTGCCAGCAGCTTCCCCGGGACTGAGCAGTACTTC. Its translation is CASSFPGTEQYF.

The chain combines TRBV9 with TRBJ2-7; D uncertain. Trimming left V 3 bases short and J 5 bases short, with 12 bases between. Per germline, CDR1 SGDLS and CDR2 YYNGEE. The CDR3 runs 13 residues. The CDR3 DNA reads as TGTGCCAGCAGCGCCGTATTCGGTAACGAGCAGTACTTC. Protein sequence: CASSAVFGNEQYF.

CDR3 DNA: TGTGCCAGCAGTTACCGTCGACCGGGACAGGGGCGCGAGCAGTACTTC. Translation: CASSYRRPGQGREQYF. V usage is TRBV6-5 and J usage is TRBJ2-7, with TRBD1 matching 10 bases. V trimming: 2 bases; J trimming: 6 bases; junction bases outside the gene matches: 10. The CDR3 is 16 residues long. Germline-derived CDR1 and CDR2 are MNHEY and SVGAGI.

The chain recombines TRBV18 with TRBJ2-3; D uncertain. Germline CDR1 KGHSH, CDR2 LQKENI. The CDR3 contains 14 residues. With 1 base removed from V and 0 bases from J, the gap between germline ends came to 5 bases. The CDR3 sequence is CASSPLESTDTQYF. CDR3 nucleotide sequence: TGTGCCAGCTCACCACTTGAGAGCACAGATACGCAGTATTTT.

This clone was observed once. The V call is TRBV9, the J call TRBJ1-4, with D tentatively TRBD1 (6 bases). The CDR3 has 18 residues. V lost 4 bases and J 0 bases, leaving 19 bases between the germline ends. Germline V gene lookup returns CDR1 SGDLS and CDR2 YYNGEE. The CDR3 region has the DNA TGTGCCAGCAGCAGACGCCAGGGGATTGGGGCAACTAATGAAAAACTGTTTTTT. It yields the protein CASSRRQGIGATNEKLFF.

This chain uses TRBV4-3 with TRBJ2-7; 8 bases align to TRBD1. The CDR3 totals 14 residues. With V trimmed by 3 bases and J by 3 bases, 4 bases remained unmatched. CDR1 is LGHNA, CDR2 YSLEER, per germline. CDR3 in DNA: TGCGCCAGCAGCCACCAGACAGGGGACTACGAGCAGTACTTC. As protein: CASSHQTGDYEQYF.

This clone has a single count. This sequence joins TRBV27 and TRBJ1-2, with a tentative D call TRBD1 (5 bases). Trimming removed 3 bases at V and 1 base at J, with 15 bases between. The CDR3 totals 16 residues. The germline gives CDR1 MNHEY, CDR2 SMNVEV (reference sequence). CDR3 DNA sequence: TGTGCCAGCAGTTTTTACCAGGGAGGCGATAACTATGGCTACACCTTC. Translated: CASSFYQGGDNYGYTF.

The CDR3 sequence: CASSLPQGTGNQPQHF. The CDR3 region has the DNA TGTGCCAGCAGTTTACCCCAGGGTACCGGCAATCAGCCCCAGCATTTT. V is TRBV28 and J is TRBJ1-5; possibly TRBD1 for D (5 bases). V lost 2 bases, J lost 2 bases, and 13 bases lay in between. The CDR3 length is 16 residues. Germline CDR1 reads MDHEN; CDR2 reads SYDVKM.

This chain uses TRBV5-4 with TRBJ1-1; D unresolved. CDR3 size: 14 residues. The V and J ends lost 4 bases and 5 bases respectively, with 15 bases between them. CDR1 and CDR2 (germline): SGHNT, YYREEE (reference sequence). CDR3 in DNA: TGTGCCAGCAGCCTACCGTCAAGGGTTACTGAAGCTTTCTTT. Protein product: CASSLPSRVTEAFF. The full variable domain, rest sourced from reference TRBV5-4 and TRBJ1-1, is ETGVTQSPTHLIKTRGQQVTLRCSSQSGHNTVSWYQQALGQGPQFIFQYYREEENGRGNFPPRFSGLQFPNYSSELNVNALELDDSALYLCASSLPSRVTEAFFGQGTRLTVV.

This clone appeared a single time. The V call is TRBV11-2, the J call TRBJ1-3, with 8 nucleotides matching TRBD1. V lost 4 bases to trimming and J lost 2 bases; unmatched junction nucleotides: 10. Germline V gene data show CDR1 as SGHAT and CDR2 as FQNNGV. This CDR3 is 17 amino acids long. This CDR3 is CASSSPEGRGPGNTIYF. CDR3 sequence (DNA): TGTGCCAGCAGCTCCCCAGAAGGCAGGGGGCCTGGAAACACCATATATTTT. Supplemented by reference TRBV11-2 and TRBJ1-3, the full variable domain reads EAGVAQSPRYKIIEKRQSVAFWCNPISGHATLYWYQQILGQGPKLLIQFQNNGVVDDSQLPKDRFSAERLKGVDSTLKIQPAKLEDSAVYLCASSSPEGRGPGNTIYFGEGSWLTVV.

This clone was detected only once. CDR3 protein: CASEKKDRVRVRRTQHF. The CDR3 region has the DNA TGTGCCAGCGAAAAAAAAGACCGAGTCCGTGTTCGACGGACCCAGCATTTT. This chain links TRBV27 with TRBJ1-5, with D hard to call. The CDR3 spans 17 residues. CDR1 and CDR2 (germline): MNHEY, SMNVEV (reference sequence). V was trimmed by 8 bases and J by 11 bases, leaving 31 bases between them.

The chain joins TRBV5-1 to TRBJ1-1, with a tentative D call TRBD1 (6 bases). V lost 4 bases, J lost 4 bases, and 11 bases lay in between. CDR3 length: 13 residues. CDR1 and CDR2 (germline): SGHRS, YFSETQ. The CDR3 region has the DNA TGCGCCAGCAGCATTCGACAGGCCACTGAAGCTTTCTTT. Amino acids: CASSIRQATEAFF.

The gene calls are TRBV19 and TRBJ2-7, with D unclear. V was trimmed by 0 bases and J by 2 bases, leaving 11 bases between them. This CDR3 region has 15 residues. Germline CDR1 is LNHDA and CDR2 is SQIVND (reference sequence). The CDR3 bases are TGTGCCAGTAGTATAGAAGCAAGGTCAACCTACGAGCAGTACTTC. Translation: CASSIEARSTYEQYF.

For the CDR3, the DNA is TGTGCCAGCAAGCTCGGACAGGGGATTGAGACCCTCCACTTT. Its translation: CASKLGQGIETLHF. The chain carries TRBV28 and TRBJ1-6; TRBD1 matches 9 bases. The length of the CDR3 is 14 residues. J gave up 14 bases and V 7 bases, and 12 bases lay outside the gene matches. From germline, CDR1 is MDHEN and CDR2 SYDVKM.

The chain carries TRBV20-1 and TRBJ2-2, with D tentatively TRBD2 (6 bases). CDR1 and CDR2 (germline): DFQATT, SNEGSKA (reference sequence). Trimming removed 6 bases at V and 7 bases at J, with 9 bases between. CDR3 length equals 11 residues. The chain's CDR3 is CSAFGSGELFF. The CDR3 DNA follows: TGCAGTGCCTTCGGGAGCGGGGAGCTGTTTTTT.

This chain connects TRBV5-1 to TRBJ1-2, with 8 bases lining up with TRBD1. From germline, CDR1 is SGHRS and CDR2 YFSETQ. This CDR3 spans 14 amino acids. J lost 7 bases, V lost 2 bases, and 7 bases had no gene match. CDR3 nucleotide sequence: TGCGCCAGCAGCTTCGGACAGGGATTAAGTGGCTACACCTTC. Its translation is CASSFGQGLSGYTF.

Only one count was recorded for this clone. This rearrangement joins TRBV6-5 to TRBJ2-3; D gene unclear. CDR1 MNHEY and CDR2 SVGAGI come from the germline V gene. The CDR3 is made up of 14 amino acids. V lost 5 bases, J lost 3 bases, and 12 bases lay in between. CDR3 sequence: CASSGLIGTDTQYF. The CDR3 nucleotides are TGTGCCAGCAGTGGTCTCATCGGGACAGATACGCAGTATTTT.

The gene calls are TRBV15 and TRBJ1-4; D is unresolved. CDR1 LNHNV and CDR2 YYDKDF come from the germline V gene (reference sequence). The CDR3 is made up of 15 amino acids. V lost 0 bases and J 7 bases, leaving 12 bases between the germline ends. CDR3 loop: CATSRDFSRSEKLFF. The CDR3 DNA is TGTGCCACCAGCAGAGATTTTTCCAGATCTGAAAAACTGTTTTTT. Full variable domain (remainder filled in from reference TRBV15 and TRBJ1-4): DAMVIQNPRYQVTQFGKPVTLSCSQTLNHNVMYWYQQKSSQAPKLLFHYYDKDFNNEADTPDNFQSRRPNTSFCFLDIRSPGLGDTAMYLCATSRDFSRSEKLFFGSGTQLSVL.

This clone showed up just a few times. The V gene is TRBV18, the J gene TRBJ2-7, with D possibly being TRBD1 (7 bases). V dropped 2 bases and J dropped 2 bases, with 16 bases sitting between them. CDR1 and CDR2 (germline): KGHSH, LQKENI. This CDR3 is 16 amino acids long. In DNA form, the CDR3 reads TGTGCCAGCTCACCATTCCCCGGGGGACAGACCTACGAGCAGTACTTC. Translated, it gives CASSPFPGGQTYEQYF.

This chain connects TRBV28 to TRBJ2-7; TRBD1 matches at 11 bases. The CDR3 has 14 residues. The V gene end was trimmed by 5 bases and the J gene end by 3 bases; junction bases not matched to a gene: 3. The germline V gene has CDR1 MDHEN and CDR2 SYDVKM. The CDR3 here is CASSRTGGVYEQYF. CDR3 DNA sequence: TGTGCCAGCAGTCGGACAGGGGGCGTCTACGAGCAGTACTTC.

In this sample, this clone turned up once. The rearrangement links TRBV6-5 to TRBJ1-6; D is perhaps TRBD1 (6 bases). V lost 5 bases, J lost 6 bases, and 14 bases lay in between. This CDR3 has 15 amino acids. Germline values: CDR1 MNHEY, CDR2 SVGAGI. The CDR3 DNA reads as TGTGCCAGCAGTCTCCGTGAAGGGGGTAATTCACCCCTCCACTTT. It codes for CASSLREGGNSPLHF.

CDR3 protein: CASSLGGTGGYPSYNEQFF. The CDR3 bases are TGTGCCAGCAGCTTAGGGGGTACGGGAGGGTATCCGTCCTACAATGAGCAGTTCTTC. The V and J genes are TRBV7-2 and TRBJ2-1, with 8 bases identical to TRBD2. Germline CDR1 and CDR2: SGHTA and FQGNSA. J gave up 1 base and V 1 base, and 12 bases lay outside the gene matches. This CDR3 comprises 19 residues.

The chain carries TRBV10-2 and TRBJ2-6; 12 bases align to TRBD2. After removal of 4 bases from V and 2 bases from J, the junction contained 3 bases not matched to a gene. CDR1 and CDR2 from the germline V gene are WSHSY and SAAADI. The CDR3 loop spans 17 amino acids. CDR3 coding DNA: TGCGCCAGCAGTGGTCTAGCGGGAGGGCCTGGGGCCAACGTCCTGACTTTC. Translating it yields CASSGLAGGPGANVLTF.